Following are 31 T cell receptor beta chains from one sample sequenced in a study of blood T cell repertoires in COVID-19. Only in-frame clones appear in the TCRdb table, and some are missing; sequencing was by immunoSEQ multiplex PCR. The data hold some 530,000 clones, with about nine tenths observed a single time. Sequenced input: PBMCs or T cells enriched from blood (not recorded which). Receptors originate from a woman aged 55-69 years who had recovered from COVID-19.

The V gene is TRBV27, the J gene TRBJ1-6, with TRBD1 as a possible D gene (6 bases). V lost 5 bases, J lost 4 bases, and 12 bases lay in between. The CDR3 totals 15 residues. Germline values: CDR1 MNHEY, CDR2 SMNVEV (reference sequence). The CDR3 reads CASSLRDTYNSPLHF. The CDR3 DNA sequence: TGTGCCAGCAGTCTACGGGACACATATAATTCACCCCTCCACTTT.

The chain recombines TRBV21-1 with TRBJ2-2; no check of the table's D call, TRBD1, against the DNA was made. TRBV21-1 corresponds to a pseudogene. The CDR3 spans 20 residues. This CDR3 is CASSKEDRGNQFSSTGELFF. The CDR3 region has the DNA TGTGCCAGCAGCAAAGAGGACAGGGGAAATCAATTTTCAAGTACCGGGGAGCTGTTTTTT.

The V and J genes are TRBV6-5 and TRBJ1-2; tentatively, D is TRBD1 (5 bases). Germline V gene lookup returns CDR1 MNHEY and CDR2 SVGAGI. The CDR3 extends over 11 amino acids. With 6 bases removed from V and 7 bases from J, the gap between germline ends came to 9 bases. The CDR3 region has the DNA TGTGCCAGCAGCTCCCAGGGTGGCTACACCTTC. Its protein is CASSSQGGYTF.

The CDR3 reads CASSPSLGQPYEQYF. CDR3 in DNA: TGTGCCAGCAGTCCCAGCCTGGGACAGCCCTACGAGCAGTACTTC. V and J are TRBV27 and TRBJ2-7; TRBD1 matches 7 bases. J was trimmed by 2 bases and V by 5 bases; bases with no gene match: 9. Germline V CDR1 and CDR2: MNHEY, SMNVEV (reference sequence). This CDR3 has 15 amino acids.

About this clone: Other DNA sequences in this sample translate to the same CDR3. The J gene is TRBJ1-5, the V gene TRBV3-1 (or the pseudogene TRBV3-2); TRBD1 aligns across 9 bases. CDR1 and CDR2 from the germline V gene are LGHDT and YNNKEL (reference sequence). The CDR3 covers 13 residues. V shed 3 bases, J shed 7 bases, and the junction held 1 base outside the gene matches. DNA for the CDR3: TGTGCCAGCAGCCAGGACAGGGGACAGCCCCAGCATTTT. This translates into CASSQDRGQPQHF.

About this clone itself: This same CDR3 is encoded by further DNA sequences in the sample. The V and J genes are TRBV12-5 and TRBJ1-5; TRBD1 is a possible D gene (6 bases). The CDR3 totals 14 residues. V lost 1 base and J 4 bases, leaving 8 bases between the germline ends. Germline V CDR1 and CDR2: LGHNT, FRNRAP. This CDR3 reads CASGLGQGNQPQHF. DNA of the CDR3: TGTGCTAGTGGTTTGGGGCAGGGGAATCAGCCCCAGCATTTT.

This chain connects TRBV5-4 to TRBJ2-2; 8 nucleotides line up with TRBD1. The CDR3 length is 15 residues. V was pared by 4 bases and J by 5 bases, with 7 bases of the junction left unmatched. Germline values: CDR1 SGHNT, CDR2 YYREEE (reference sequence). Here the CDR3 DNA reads TGTGCCAGCAGCCTGACAGGGGTTTGGACCGGGGAGCTGTTTTTT. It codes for CASSLTGVWTGELFF.

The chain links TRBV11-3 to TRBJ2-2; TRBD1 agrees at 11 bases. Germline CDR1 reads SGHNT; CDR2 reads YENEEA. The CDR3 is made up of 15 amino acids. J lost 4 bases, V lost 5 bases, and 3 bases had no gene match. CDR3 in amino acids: CASSPGTGGTGELFF. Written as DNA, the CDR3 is TGTGCCAGCAGCCCTGGGACAGGGGGCACCGGGGAGCTGTTTTTT.

The CDR3 DNA reads TGCGCCAGCAGCTTAGGGGACAGGGCCTACGAGCAGTACTTC. Translated: CASSLGDRAYEQYF. This chain connects TRBV5-1 to TRBJ2-7; 9 nucleotides match TRBD1. The J segment lost 2 bases and the V segment lost 2 bases, leaving 2 bases of the junction unmatched. CDR1 is SGHRS and CDR2 is YFSETQ in the germline V gene. The CDR3 has 14 residues.

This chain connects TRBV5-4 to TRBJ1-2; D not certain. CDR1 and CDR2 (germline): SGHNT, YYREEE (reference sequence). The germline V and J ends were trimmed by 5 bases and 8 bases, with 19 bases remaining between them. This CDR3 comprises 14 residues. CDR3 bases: TGTGCCAGCAGATGGAGGTTGGACGGCCTGGGCTACACCTTC. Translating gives CASRWRLDGLGYTF.

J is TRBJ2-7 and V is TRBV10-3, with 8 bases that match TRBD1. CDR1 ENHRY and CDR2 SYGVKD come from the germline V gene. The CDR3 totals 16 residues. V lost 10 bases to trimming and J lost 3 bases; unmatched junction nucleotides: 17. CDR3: CATFGTGRLSYYEQYF. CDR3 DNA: TGTGCCACCTTCGGGACAGGCCGACTCTCGTACTACGAGCAGTACTTC.

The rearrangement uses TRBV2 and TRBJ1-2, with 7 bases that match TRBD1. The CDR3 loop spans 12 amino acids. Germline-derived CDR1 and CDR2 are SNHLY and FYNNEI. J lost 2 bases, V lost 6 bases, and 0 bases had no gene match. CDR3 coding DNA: TGTGCCAGCAGGGGACAGAACTATGGCTACACCTTC. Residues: CASRGQNYGYTF.

The CDR3: CASSHYLAGRDNEQFF. In nucleotides, the CDR3 is TGCGCCAGCAGCCACTATCTAGCGGGGAGAGACAATGAGCAGTTCTTC. The genes are TRBV4-1 and TRBJ2-1; 9 bases fit TRBD2. With 3 bases clipped from V and 5 bases from J, the junction kept 8 bases outside the gene matches. CDR3 length: 16 amino acids. In germline, CDR1 is MGHRA, CDR2 YSYEKL.

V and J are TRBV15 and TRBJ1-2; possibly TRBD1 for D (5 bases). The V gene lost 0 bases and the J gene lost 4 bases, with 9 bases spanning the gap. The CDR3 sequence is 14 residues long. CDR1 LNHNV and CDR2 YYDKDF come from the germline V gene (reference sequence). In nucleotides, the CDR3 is TGTGCCACCAGCAGAGAAGGGACTCCCTATGGCTACACCTTC. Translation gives CATSREGTPYGYTF.

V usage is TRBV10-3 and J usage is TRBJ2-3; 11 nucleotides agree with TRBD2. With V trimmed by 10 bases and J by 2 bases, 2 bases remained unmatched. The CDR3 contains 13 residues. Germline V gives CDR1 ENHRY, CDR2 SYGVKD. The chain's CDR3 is CASSGGATDTQYF. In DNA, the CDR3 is TGTGCCAGTAGCGGGGGGGCCACAGATACGCAGTATTTT.

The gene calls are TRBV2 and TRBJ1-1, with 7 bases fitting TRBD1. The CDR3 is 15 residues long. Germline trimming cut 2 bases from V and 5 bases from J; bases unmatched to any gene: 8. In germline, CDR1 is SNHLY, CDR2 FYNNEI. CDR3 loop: CASSESPAGGTEAFF. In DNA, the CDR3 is TGTGCCAGCAGTGAATCGCCCGCAGGGGGAACTGAAGCTTTCTTT. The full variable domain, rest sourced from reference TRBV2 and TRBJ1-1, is EPEVTQTPSHQVTQMGQEVILRCVPISNHLYFYWYRQILGQKVEFLVSFYNNEISEKSEIFDDQFSVERPDGSNFTLKIRSTKLEDSAMYFCASSESPAGGTEAFFGQGTRLTVV.

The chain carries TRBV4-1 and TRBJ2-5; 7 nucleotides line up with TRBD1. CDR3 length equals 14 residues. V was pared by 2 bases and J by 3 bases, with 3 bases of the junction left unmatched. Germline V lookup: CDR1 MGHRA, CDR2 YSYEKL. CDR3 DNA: TGCGCCAGCAGCCAAACGGGACAGAAAGAGACCCAGTACTTC. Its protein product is CASSQTGQKETQYF.

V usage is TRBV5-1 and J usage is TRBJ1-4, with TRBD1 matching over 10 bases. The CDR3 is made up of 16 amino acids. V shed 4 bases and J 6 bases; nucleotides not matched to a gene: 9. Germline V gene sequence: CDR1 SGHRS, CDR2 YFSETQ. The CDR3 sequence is CASSPTFGQGDEKLFF. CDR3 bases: TGCGCCAGCAGCCCGACCTTTGGACAGGGGGATGAAAAACTGTTTTTT.

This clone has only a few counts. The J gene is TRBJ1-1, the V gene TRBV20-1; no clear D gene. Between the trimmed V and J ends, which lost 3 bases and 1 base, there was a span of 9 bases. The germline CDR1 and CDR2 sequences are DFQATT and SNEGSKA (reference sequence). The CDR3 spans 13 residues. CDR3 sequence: CSASGGWNTEAFF. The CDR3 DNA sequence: TGCAGTGCTAGTGGCGGTTGGAACACTGAAGCTTTCTTT.

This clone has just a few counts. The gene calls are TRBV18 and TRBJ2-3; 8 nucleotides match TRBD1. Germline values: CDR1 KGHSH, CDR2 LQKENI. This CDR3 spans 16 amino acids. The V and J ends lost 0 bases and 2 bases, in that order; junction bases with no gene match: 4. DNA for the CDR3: TGTGCCAGCTCACCACCGGGACAGGCTATCACAGATACGCAGTATTTT. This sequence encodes CASSPPGQAITDTQYF.

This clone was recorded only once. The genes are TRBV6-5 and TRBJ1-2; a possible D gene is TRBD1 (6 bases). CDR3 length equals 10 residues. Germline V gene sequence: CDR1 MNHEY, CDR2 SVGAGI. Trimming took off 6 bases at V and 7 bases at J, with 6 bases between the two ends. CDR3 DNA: TGTGCCAGCAGGGACAGTGGCTACACCTTC. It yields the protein CASRDSGYTF.

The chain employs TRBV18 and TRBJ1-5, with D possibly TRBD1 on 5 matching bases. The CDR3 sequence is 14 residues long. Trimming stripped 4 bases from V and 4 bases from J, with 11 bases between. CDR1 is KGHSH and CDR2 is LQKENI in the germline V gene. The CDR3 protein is CASSLGHFNQPQHF. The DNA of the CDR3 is TGTGCCAGCTCACTAGGACATTTTAATCAGCCCCAGCATTTT.

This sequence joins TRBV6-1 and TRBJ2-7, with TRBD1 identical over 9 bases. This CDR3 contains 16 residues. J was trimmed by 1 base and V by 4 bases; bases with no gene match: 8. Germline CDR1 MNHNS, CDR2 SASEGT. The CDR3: CASSASPGQGSYEQYF. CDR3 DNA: TGTGCCAGCAGTGCGAGTCCGGGACAGGGTTCCTACGAGCAGTACTTC.

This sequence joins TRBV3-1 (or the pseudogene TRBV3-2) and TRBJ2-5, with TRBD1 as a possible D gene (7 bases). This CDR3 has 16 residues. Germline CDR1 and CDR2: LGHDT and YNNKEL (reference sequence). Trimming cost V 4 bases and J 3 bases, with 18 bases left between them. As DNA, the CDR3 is TGTGCCAGCAGCCTCCGTGGGCAGGGGGGAAAAGAGACCCAGTACTTC. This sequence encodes CASSLRGQGGKETQYF.

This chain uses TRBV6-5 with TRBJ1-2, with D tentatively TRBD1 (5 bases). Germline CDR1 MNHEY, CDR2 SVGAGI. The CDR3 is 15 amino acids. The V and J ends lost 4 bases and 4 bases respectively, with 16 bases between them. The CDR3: CASSLQAAWGYGYTF. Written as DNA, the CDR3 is TGTGCCAGCAGTTTACAGGCCGCCTGGGGCTATGGCTACACCTTC.

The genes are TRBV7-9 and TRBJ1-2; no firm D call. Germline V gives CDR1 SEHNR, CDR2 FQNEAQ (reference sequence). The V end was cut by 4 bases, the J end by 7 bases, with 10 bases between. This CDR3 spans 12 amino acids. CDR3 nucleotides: TGTGCCAGCAGCTCCGGACGGGGTGGCTACACCTTC. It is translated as CASSSGRGGYTF.

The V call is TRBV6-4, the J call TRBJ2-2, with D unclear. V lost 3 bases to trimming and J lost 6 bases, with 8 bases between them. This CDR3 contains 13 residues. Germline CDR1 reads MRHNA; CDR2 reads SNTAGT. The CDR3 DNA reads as TGTGCCAGCAGTGAAATGGGCGCCGGGGAGCTGTTTTTT. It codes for CASSEMGAGELFF.

The CDR3 region has the DNA TGTGCCAGCAGTGAACAGGGCTATCGGGCAGATACGCAGTATTTT. This gives the protein CASSEQGYRADTQYF. The genes are TRBV2 and TRBJ2-3, with a weak D call TRBD1 (5 bases). The V gene lost 2 bases and the J gene lost 4 bases, with 13 bases spanning the gap. Germline CDR1 is SNHLY and CDR2 is FYNNEI. The CDR3 covers 15 residues.

CDR3: CASSLSNQGTEAFF. The CDR3 DNA reads TGTGCCAGCAGTTTATCGAACCAGGGCACTGAAGCTTTCTTT. The rearrangement uses TRBV27 and TRBJ1-1, with D possibly being TRBD1 (5 bases). Deletions cut 0 bases from V and 4 bases from J, with 9 bases between. Germline V CDR1 and CDR2: MNHEY, SMNVEV (reference sequence). The CDR3 length is 14 residues.

The CDR3 region has the DNA TGTGCCAGCAGTGAGGACAGCACTGAAGCTTTCTTT. It specifies CASSEDSTEAFF. The chain links TRBV6-1 to TRBJ1-1; a possible D gene is TRBD1 (6 bases). Trimming cost V 3 bases and J 4 bases, with 6 bases left between them. The CDR3 is made up of 12 amino acids. Germline-derived CDR1 and CDR2 are MNHNS and SASEGT.

The CDR3 coding sequence is TGTGCCAGCAGCTTCAAGGACAGGTTTGCAACTAATGAAAAACTGTTTTTT. This sequence encodes CASSFKDRFATNEKLFF. The genes are TRBV11-2 and TRBJ1-4, with 7 nucleotides matching TRBD1. The germline V gene encodes CDR1 SGHAT and CDR2 FQNNGV. The CDR3 has 17 amino acids. V gave up 3 bases and J gave up 0 bases; unmatched junction bases: 7.